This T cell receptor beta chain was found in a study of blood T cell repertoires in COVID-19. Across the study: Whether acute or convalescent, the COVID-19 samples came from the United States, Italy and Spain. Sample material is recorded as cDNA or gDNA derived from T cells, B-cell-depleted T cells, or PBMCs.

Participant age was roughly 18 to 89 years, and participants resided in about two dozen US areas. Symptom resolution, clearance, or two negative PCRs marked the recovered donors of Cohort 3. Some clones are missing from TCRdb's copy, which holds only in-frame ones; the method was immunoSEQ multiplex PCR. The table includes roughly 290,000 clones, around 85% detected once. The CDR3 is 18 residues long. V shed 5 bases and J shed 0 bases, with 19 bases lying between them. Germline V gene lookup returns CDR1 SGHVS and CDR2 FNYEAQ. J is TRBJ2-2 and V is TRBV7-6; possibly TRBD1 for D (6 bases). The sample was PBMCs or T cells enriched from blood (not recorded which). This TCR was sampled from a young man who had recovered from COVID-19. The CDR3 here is CASSGDRDIMTNTGELFF. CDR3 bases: TGTGCCAGCAGCGGGGACCGGGACATAATGACGAACACCGGGGAGCTGTTTTTT.